There are a few counts of the clone carrying this T cell receptor (beta chain). Its cognate antigen is unknown. CDR1 and CDR2 from the germline V gene are SGHVS and FQNEAQ. The CDR3 contains 16 residues. V was clipped by 1 base and J by 4 bases, with 17 bases between them. These data come from a study of T-cell memory formation after mild COVID-19. The wider study: TCR clusters largely stayed donor specific. General study findings and limits: Chiefly within CM and EM were the contracting CD4+ clones; CD8+ ones were within EMRA.

The 5'RACE method, run with constant-segment primers, produced TCR alpha and TCR beta cDNA libraries (carrying sample barcodes and UMIs). TCRdb independently ran MiXCR on the 5' RACE reads; one entry per CDR3 protein. The repertoire holds around 80,000 distinct CDR3 sequences, with about 15% as singletons. The material sequenced was PBMCs or a T cell subset sorted from them (not recorded which). This sequence originates from an adult woman who had mild COVID-19 (a few samples of this study predate the infection). Cell type and time point are not known. The rearrangement uses TRBV7-8 and TRBJ2-7, with D perhaps TRBD2 (6 bases). CDR3 protein: CASSLGTGVLFYEQYF. The CDR3 coding sequence is TGTGCCAGCAGCTTAGGTACGGGAGTCCTCTTTTACGAGCAGTACTTC.